This TCR beta chain stems from a study of OX40 agonist ivuxolimab in advanced cancers. Study overall: In three patients, partial responses were observed, one with hepatocellular carcinoma and two with cutaneous melanoma.

Overall study results and limits: On average, CD8+ T cells had more expanded clones than CD4+. Near-lowest levels of clonal expansion characterized partial responders at 0.1-3.0 mg/kg.

V lost 5 bases and J 11 bases, leaving 10 bases between the germline ends. CDR3 size: 11 residues. CDR1 SGHAT and CDR2 FQNNGV come from the germline V gene. Only in-frame clones appear in the TCRdb table, and some are missing; sequencing was by immunoSEQ multiplex PCR. The table lists some 77,000 clones, 85% to 95% of them singletons. Comments on this clone: Its antigen is undetermined.

The source material was CD4+ or CD8+ T cells sorted from blood, sampled in a trial of the OX40 agonist ivuxolimab. The receptor's source is an adult with an advanced solid tumor such as melanoma, head and neck, liver or kidney cancer. V gene TRBV11-2 combines with J gene TRBJ2-4; D call uncertain. CDR3 sequence reads: CASSRESVQYF. CDR3 nucleotide sequence: TGTGCCAGCAGCCGAGAATCCGTTCAGTACTTC.